This TCR beta chain comes out of a study of T cell changes during pregnancy in multiple sclerosis. Assay: immunoSEQ multiplex PCR; the TCRdb copy retains only in-frame clones and omits some. The sample contains tens of thousands of clones, around nine tenths of which appear only once. Sequencing was performed on CD8+ T cells from peripheral blood mononuclear cells, taken after pregnancy. This TCR derives from a female donor in good health, enrolled as a control in a pregnancy study.

CDR3 loop: CASNLGKGNTEAFF. The CDR3 region has the DNA TGTGCCAGCAACCTAGGAAAAGGGAACACTGAAGCTTTCTTT. The chain joins TRBV9 to TRBJ1-1, with D hard to call. CDR3 length equals 14 residues. The germline V gene encodes CDR1 SGDLS and CDR2 YYNGEE. Trimming cost V 6 bases and J 1 base, with 13 bases left between them.